These 18 T cell receptor beta chains originate from one sample sequenced in a study of identical twins. TCRdb ran MiXCR on the 5' RACE reads and lists one entry per CDR3 protein. The data contain more than 200,000 distinct CDR3 sequences, around a tenth of them singletons. Sequencing was carried out using memory (CD45RO+) T cells sorted from blood. Every receptor here comes from a woman aged 18-30 years in good health.

As for this clonotype: Compared with germline, one end of the junction differs, possibly owing to a read error. This chain links TRBV5-6 with TRBJ2-3; TRBD1 might be the D (5 bases). Looked up from germline, CDR1 is SGHDT and CDR2 is YYEEEE. The CDR3 runs to 12 residues. As DNA, the CDR3 is TGTGCCAGCAGCTTGGGTGGGGCTCGGGCGGATTTT. Protein product: CASSLGGARADF.

This clonotype was detected many times. The CDR3 loop is CASSLRSNYGYTF. The CDR3, as DNA: TGTGCCAGCAGTCTGCGATCAAACTATGGCTACACCTTC. This chain links TRBV12-3 or TRBV12-4 with TRBJ1-2; D remains unclear. The V gene lost 5 bases and the J gene lost 2 bases, with 9 bases spanning the gap. The CDR3 contains 13 residues.

Only a few counts were recorded for this clonotype. V gene TRBV29-1 combines with J gene TRBJ2-7; D uncertain. The V end lost 1 base, the J end lost 4 bases, and 8 bases lay between the germline ends. Germline CDR1 reads SQVTM; CDR2 reads ANQGSEA. CDR3 length: 12 residues. The CDR3 region is CSVEVGQYEQYF. CDR3 sequence (DNA): TGCAGCGTTGAAGTGGGTCAATACGAGCAGTACTTC.

The rearrangement links TRBV14 to TRBJ2-1; no reliable D call. The CDR3 covers 15 residues. The V end was cut by 1 base, the J end by 0 bases, with 7 bases between. Germline V gene lookup returns CDR1 SGHDN and CDR2 FVKESK. The CDR3 DNA follows: TGTGCCAGCAGCCAAGTGGGTTTCTCCTACAATGAGCAGTTCTTC. Protein: CASSQVGFSYNEQFF.

The sample holds a few counts of this clonotype. For the CDR3, the DNA is TGCAGTGCTAGAGATGGACAGGGATATTCACCCCTCCACTTT. This encodes CSARDGQGYSPLHF. V gene TRBV20-1 combines with J gene TRBJ1-6, with 8 bases identical to TRBD1. V shed 0 bases, J shed 8 bases, and the junction held 3 bases outside the gene matches. Germline V lookup: CDR1 DFQATT, CDR2 SNEGSKA (reference sequence). This CDR3 comprises 14 residues.

The chain is built from TRBV9 and TRBJ1-2; unclear D gene. Trimming removed 4 bases at V and 2 bases at J, with 15 bases between. In germline, CDR1 is SGDLS, CDR2 YYNGEE. The CDR3 totals 15 residues. The CDR3 sequence is CASSPSLQTNYGYTF. As DNA, the CDR3 is TGTGCCAGCAGCCCGAGCTTACAGACGAACTATGGCTACACCTTC.

This chain joins TRBV6-1 and TRBJ2-7; 10 bases agree with TRBD1. The V and J ends lost 10 bases and 4 bases, in that order; junction bases with no gene match: 13. The germline CDR1 and CDR2 sequences are MNHNS and SASEGT. This CDR3 is 15 amino acids long. The CDR3 DNA sequence: TGTGCCACCACCCAAGACAGGGGGCGTTTATACGAGCAGTACTTC. Its translation is CATTQDRGRLYEQYF.

The chain employs TRBV9 and TRBJ2-2; D is undetermined. V lost 1 base, J lost 4 bases, and 5 bases lay in between. CDR1 and CDR2 (germline): SGDLS, YYNGEE. This CDR3 comprises 13 residues. The CDR3, as DNA: TGTGCCAGCAGCGTATTAACCACCGGGGAGCTGTTTTTT. Its translation: CASSVLTTGELFF.

CDR3 in amino acids: CASSRRGTGLWEQYF. The CDR3 DNA reads as TGTGCCAGCAGCCGAAGGGGGACGGGTCTATGGGAGCAGTACTTC. The chain has TRBV28 and TRBJ2-7; D may be TRBD1 (6 bases). The CDR3 extends over 15 amino acids. CDR1 MDHEN and CDR2 SYDVKM come from the germline V gene. The germline V and J ends were trimmed by 6 bases and 7 bases, with 22 bases remaining between them.

This clonotype was observed a handful of times. The chain uses TRBV3-1 and TRBJ2-5; weak D call: TRBD2 (6 bases). CDR3 length equals 13 residues. Germline CDR1 and CDR2: LGHDT and YNNKEL (reference sequence). Trimming left V 4 bases short and J 5 bases short, with 11 bases between. CDR3 nucleotide sequence: TGTGCCAGCAGCCCTTTCGGGGGTGAGACCCAGTACTTC. Amino acid sequence: CASSPFGGETQYF.

This clonotype was counted only a few times. This sequence joins TRBV5-1 and TRBJ2-7, with D perhaps assigned TRBD1 or TRBD2 (5 bases each). This CDR3 has 14 amino acids. V was pared by 4 bases and J by 5 bases, with 16 bases between. Germline CDR1 is SGHRS and CDR2 is YFSETQ. Here the CDR3 reads CASSGGGGMNEQYF. CDR3 DNA sequence: TGCGCCAGCAGCGGTGGGGGTGGGATGAACGAGCAGTACTTC.

This clonotype came up many times. CDR3 DNA: TGTGCCAGCAGTTACCCTAGACTGGACCCGAGGGCGACCCAGTACTTC. Translating it yields CASSYPRLDPRATQYF. This sequence joins TRBV6-2 or TRBV6-3 and TRBJ2-5; perhaps TRBD2 as D (5 bases). V lost 2 bases to trimming and J lost 7 bases, with 20 bases between them. Germline CDR1 is MNHEY and CDR2 is SVGEGT. The CDR3 is 16 amino acids.

V gene TRBV20-1 combines with J gene TRBJ2-1, with TRBD1 as a possible D gene (6 bases). Germline CDR1 DFQATT, CDR2 SNEGSKA (reference sequence). V dropped 6 bases and J dropped 4 bases, with 13 bases sitting between them. The CDR3 runs to 13 residues. CDR3 sequence reads: CSATPGQYNEQFF. The CDR3 coding sequence is TGCAGTGCCACTCCGGGACAATACAATGAGCAGTTCTTC.

This clonotype was picked up many times. This chain links TRBV20-1 with TRBJ2-1; D gene uncertain. The V end was cut by 3 bases, the J end by 8 bases, with 17 bases between. This CDR3 spans 14 amino acids. Per germline, CDR1 DFQATT and CDR2 SNEGSKA (reference sequence). The CDR3 spells CSASSPTLTDEQFF. The DNA of the CDR3 is TGCAGTGCTAGTTCTCCGACCCTTACCGATGAGCAGTTCTTC.

This rearrangement joins TRBV3-1 to TRBJ1-2, with D unresolved. Trimming removed 2 bases from V and 8 bases from J, with 9 bases in between. This CDR3 is built from 12 residues. In germline, CDR1 is LGHDT, CDR2 YNNKEL (reference sequence). In DNA form, the CDR3 reads TGTGCCAGCAGCCAAAATTCGGCGGGCTACACCTTC. It is translated as CASSQNSAGYTF.

The rearrangement uses TRBV21-1 and TRBJ1-2; TRBD1, as called in the table, went unchecked against the DNA. TRBV21-1 is termed a pseudogene. The CDR3 is made up of 14 amino acids. In nucleotides, the CDR3 is TGTGCCAGCACCCGTACAGGGTCGGGCTATGGCTACACCTTC. It yields the protein CASTRTGSGYGYTF.

This clonotype has at least ten counts. The chain couples TRBV12-3 or TRBV12-4 to TRBJ2-5, with unresolved D. The CDR3 runs to 11 residues. V was trimmed by 4 bases and J by 5 bases, leaving 5 bases between them. The CDR3 DNA sequence: TGTGCCAGCAGTTCCACGGAGACCCAGTACTTC. This codes for CASSSTETQYF.

The chain has TRBV7-2 and TRBJ1-2; D call uncertain. In germline, CDR1 is SGHTA, CDR2 FQGNSA. The CDR3 length is 13 residues. V lost 5 bases to trimming and J lost 4 bases, with 11 bases between them. This CDR3 reads CASSPGRGYGYTF. The CDR3, as DNA: TGTGCCAGCAGCCCTGGCCGGGGCTATGGCTACACCTTC.